A selection of T cell receptor beta chains follows, all from one sample in a study of blood T cell repertoires in COVID-19. Profiled with immunoSEQ multiplex PCR; TCRdb holds only in-frame clones, not every one. The sample lists tens of thousands of clones; more than 70% were seen once. The source material was peripheral blood. These receptors all stem from a human donor with active COVID-19. The donor label of this sample is uncertain. Both conserved end residues are part of each CDR3. D genes are given only for firm matches. Expanded clones get a size class; other rows say once, few or many, or leave the size out.

d_gene	abundance	len	v_gene	j_gene	CDR3aa	CDR3nt
TRBD2	-	15	TRBV7-2	TRBJ2-2	CASSRRLANPGELFF	TGTGCCAGCAGTCGCCGACTAGCGAATCCCGGGGAGCTGTTTTTT
-	-	12	TRBV5-5	TRBJ1-2	CASSLDTYGYTF	TGTGCCAGCAGCCTGGACACCTATGGCTACACCTTC
TRBD1	-	14	TRBV24-1	TRBJ1-2	CATSDLNRGYGYTF	TGTGCCACCAGTGATTTGAACAGGGGGTACGGCTACACCTTC
-	-	15	TRBV7-2	TRBJ2-3	CASRKGGVSTDTQYF	TGTGCCAGCAGAAAAGGGGGGGTTAGCACAGATACGCAGTATTTT
TRBD1	-	13	TRBV5-1	TRBJ2-7	CASSLGQGAEQYF	TGCGCCAGCAGCTTGGGACAGGGGGCCGAGCAGTACTTC
TRBD2	-	17	TRBV10-1	TRBJ2-3	CASSGGPSGGAADTQYF	TGCGCCAGCAGCGGAGGGCCTAGCGGGGGGGCCGCAGATACGCAGTATTTT
TRBD1	-	14	TRBV6-5	TRBJ2-2	CASSPGQLTGELFF	TGTGCCAGCAGCCCGGGACAGCTCACCGGGGAGCTGTTTTTT
-	-	16	TRBV19	TRBJ2-1	CASRGPTGLSYNEQFF	TGTGCCAGTAGGGGACCTACGGGACTCTCCTACAATGAGCAGTTCTTC
-	-	15	TRBV6-2/TRBV6-3	TRBJ2-2	CASTPLSRGAGELFF	TGTGCCAGCACCCCCCTGTCCCGAGGTGCCGGGGAGCTGTTTTTT
TRBD1	-	20	TRBV5-8	TRBJ1-5	CASSLLRPGGFFGNNQPQHF	TGTGCCAGCAGCTTGCTCCGGCCAGGGGGTTTTTTTGGGAACAATCAGCCCCAGCATTTT
-	-	14	TRBV3-1/TRBV3-2	TRBJ2-7	CASSLSASRYEQYF	TGTGCCAGCAGCCTCAGCGCCAGCCGGTACGAGCAGTACTTC
-	-	16	TRBV21-1	TRBJ2-3	CASSKGTGGSTDTQYF	TGTGCCAGCAGCAAAGGGACAGGGGGCTCCACAGATACGCAGTATTTT
TRBD2	-	16	TRBV30	TRBJ2-5	CAWSRTSGGQGETQYF	TGTGCCTGGAGTCGGACTAGCGGGGGGCAGGGGGAGACCCAGTACTTC
TRBD2	-	15	TRBV2	TRBJ2-1	CASSEGLAGFNEQFF	TGTGCCAGCAGTGAGGGACTAGCGGGATTCAATGAGCAGTTCTTC
TRBD2	-	14	TRBV6-5	TRBJ2-3	CASSYGGSRDTQYF	TGTGCCAGCAGTTATGGCGGGAGCAGAGATACGCAGTATTTT
-	-	12	TRBV29-1	TRBJ1-1	CSGSGASTEAFF	TGCAGCGGCAGTGGGGCCAGCACTGAAGCTTTCTTT
-	-	13	TRBV12-3/TRBV12-4	TRBJ1-1	CASSLKGVTEAFF	TGTGCCAGCAGTTTAAAAGGGGTCACTGAAGCTTTCTTT
TRBD2	-	16	TRBV7-9	TRBJ2-3	CASSLPSGGRTDTQYF	TGTGCCAGCAGCTTGCCTAGCGGGGGGCGCACAGATACGCAGTATTTT
-	few	13	TRBV18	TRBJ1-4	CASSPPSGNVLFF	TGTGCCAGCTCACCACCGAGCGGAAACGTGCTGTTTTTT
TRBD1	once	16	TRBV12-5	TRBJ1-5	CASGLSRGGGRAAQHF	TGTGCTAGTGGTTTGTCCAGAGGGGGCGGAAGGGCGGCCCAGCATTTT
TRBD1	-	15	TRBV5-1	TRBJ2-7	CASSQGGQGAYEQYF	TGCGCCAGCAGCCAGGGGGGACAGGGGGCCTACGAGCAGTACTTC
TRBD1	-	12	TRBV7-2	TRBJ1-4	CASTGDREKLFF	TGTGCCAGCACAGGGGACAGAGAAAAACTGTTTTTT
TRBD1	-	15	TRBV2	TRBJ1-4	CASRIGGPTNEKLFF	TGTGCCAGCAGGATAGGGGGCCCAACTAATGAAAAACTGTTTTTT
TRBD1	-	13	TRBV7-8	TRBJ1-1	CASTPTGSTEAFF	TGTGCCAGCACTCCGACAGGGAGTACTGAAGCTTTCTTT
-	-	15	TRBV25-1	TRBJ1-1	CASSEYEGGWVEAFF	TGTGCCAGCAGTGAATATGAGGGCGGTTGGGTTGAAGCTTTCTTT
-	-	14	TRBV6-2/TRBV6-3	TRBJ2-3	CASSARVGTDTQYF	TGTGCCAGCAGTGCCCGAGTCGGCACAGATACGCAGTATTTT
-	-	11	TRBV12-3/TRBV12-4	TRBJ2-7	CASSLEDEQYF	TGTGCCAGCAGTTTGGAGGACGAGCAGTACTTC
TRBD1	-	17	TRBV19	TRBJ1-5	CASSITGAPSSNQPQHF	TGTGCCAGTAGTATAACAGGGGCCCCGTCGAGCAATCAGCCCCAGCATTTT
TRBD1	-	14	TRBV11-1	TRBJ2-7	CASSIQGALGEQYF	TGTGCCAGCAGCATCCAGGGGGCCCTTGGCGAGCAGTACTTC
-	-	14	TRBV18	TRBJ1-6	CASSPTQGYSPLHF	TGTGCCAGCTCACCAACACAGGGTTATTCACCCCTCCACTTT
-	-	16	TRBV25-1	TRBJ2-3	CASSEWGGGGADTQYF	TGTGCCAGCAGTGAATGGGGAGGGGGAGGGGCAGATACGCAGTATTTT
TRBD1	few	13	TRBV3-1/TRBV3-2	TRBJ1-2	CASSPGTGDPYTF	TGTGCCAGCAGTCCCGGGACAGGGGACCCCTACACCTTC
TRBD2	-	13	TRBV9	TRBJ2-5	CASSSAGSETQYF	TGTGCCAGCAGCTCAGCGGGATCCGAGACCCAGTACTTC
TRBD1	-	16	TRBV7-2	TRBJ2-5	CASSLGTGYGGETQYF	TGTGCCAGCAGCTTAGGGACAGGGTACGGGGGCGAGACCCAGTACTTC
-	-	16	TRBV9	TRBJ2-2	CASSVGLAANTGELFF	TGTGCCAGCAGCGTAGGCTTAGCGGCGAACACCGGGGAGCTGTTTTTT
-	-	15	TRBV18	TRBJ1-1	CASSPGVAGVTEAFF	TGTGCCAGCTCACCTGGAGTCGCAGGGGTTACTGAAGCTTTCTTT
-	once	14	TRBV6-2/TRBV6-3	TRBJ1-2	CASSPRVVNYGYTF	TGTGCCAGCAGCCCCCGGGTCGTTAACTATGGCTACACCTTC
TRBD1	-	17	TRBV3-1/TRBV3-2	TRBJ1-1	CASRRDRTSSMNTEAFF	TGTGCCAGCAGACGGGACAGGACCTCTAGTATGAACACTGAAGCTTTCTTT
TRBD2	-	16	TRBV7-2	TRBJ2-3	CASSLESSGVADTQYF	TGTGCCAGCAGCTTAGAGTCTAGCGGGGTGGCAGATACGCAGTATTTT
-	-	14	TRBV18	TRBJ1-5	CASSPGRQNQPQHF	TGTGCCAGCTCACCAGGTAGACAGAATCAGCCCCAGCATTTT
TRBD1	few	13	TRBV9	TRBJ2-7	CASSAGTGYEQYF	TGTGCCAGCAGCGCCGGGACAGGTTACGAGCAGTACTTC
-	-	11	TRBV20-1	TRBJ2-3	CSASAQDTQYF	TGCAGTGCTAGCGCCCAGGATACGCAGTATTTT
TRBD1	-	16	TRBV5-5	TRBJ1-1	CASSLTRDRVNTEAFF	TGTGCCAGCAGCCTCACCCGGGACAGGGTGAACACTGAAGCTTTCTTT
-	-	14	TRBV10-3	TRBJ2-2	CAISDAGSTGELFF	TGTGCCATCAGTGACGCGGGAAGCACCGGGGAGCTGTTTTTT
TRBD2	-	17	TRBV14	TRBJ2-3	CASTPGSGGSSTDTQYF	TGTGCCAGCACCCCGGGTAGCGGGGGTTCTAGCACAGATACGCAGTATTTT
-	-	13	TRBV12-3/TRBV12-4	TRBJ1-4	CASSLRSNEKLFF	TGTGCCAGCAGTTTGAGGTCTAATGAAAAACTGTTTTTT
TRBD2	-	16	TRBV5-6	TRBJ2-3	CASSSPGLAGTDTQYF	TGTGCCAGCAGCTCTCCTGGACTAGCGGGCACAGATACGCAGTATTTT
-	-	15	TRBV11-2	TRBJ1-3	CASSLEGGAGNTIYF	TGTGCCAGCAGCTTAGAAGGAGGGGCTGGAAACACCATATATTTT
TRBD1	few	14	TRBV7-9	TRBJ1-1	CASSLEGGLTEAFF	TGTGCCAGCAGCTTAGAAGGGGGCTTAACTGAAGCTTTCTTT
TRBD2	-	14	TRBV29-1	TRBJ2-5	CSVRAASGQETQYF	TGCAGCGTTCGCGCAGCTAGCGGACAAGAGACCCAGTACTTC
-	-	18	TRBV7-2	TRBJ2-2	CASSLSRGRVVNTGELFF	TGTGCCAGCAGCTTAAGCAGGGGCAGGGTGGTAAACACCGGGGAGCTGTTTTTT
-	-	13	TRBV6-5	TRBJ2-1	CASSTSINNEQFF	TGTGCCAGCAGTACATCAATAAACAATGAGCAGTTCTTC
TRBD2	once	18	TRBV18	TRBJ2-7	CASSPLGTSGTESYEQYF	TGTGCCAGCTCACCACTGGGGACTAGCGGGACCGAGTCCTACGAGCAGTACTTC
-	once	16	TRBV4-3	TRBJ2-1	CASSQAPKGVHDEQFF	TGCGCCAGCAGCCAGGCTCCTAAGGGGGTTCACGATGAGCAGTTCTTC
-	-	17	TRBV7-9	TRBJ1-3	CASSLASGGKAGNTIYF	TGTGCCAGCAGCTTAGCTTCAGGAGGGAAAGCTGGAAACACCATATATTTT
-	-	13	TRBV3-1/TRBV3-2	TRBJ1-5	CASSQAVNQPQHF	TGTGCCAGCAGCCAAGCCGTAAATCAGCCCCAGCATTTT
TRBD1	-	14	TRBV11-2	TRBJ1-2	CASSPRQGEGGYTF	TGTGCCAGCAGCCCCAGACAGGGGGAAGGCGGCTACACCTTC
-	-	17	TRBV6-6	TRBJ1-1	CASSHTGRIGATPEAFF	TGTGCCAGCAGTCACACCGGGCGGATAGGGGCCACCCCTGAAGCTTTCTTT